The clone carrying this T cell receptor beta chain showed up just once. Its cognate antigen is unknown. Method: immunoSEQ multiplex PCR; TCRdb's copy keeps in-frame clones and lacks some. Among about 93,000 clones, just over 85% were seen once, and the ten largest hold about 8%. V shed 1 base and J shed 7 bases, with 7 bases lying between them. This CDR3 comprises 12 residues. Germline V gene sequence: CDR1 MRHNA, CDR2 SNTAGT. This record comes from a study of T cell responses to AZD1222 COVID-19 vaccine. Study-level findings and limits: Nearly half of spike-specific TCRs reportedly target unmutated variant regions. Vaccination with two AZD1222 doses was followed by a rise in Spike-specific TCR breadth and depth. A mostly white British donor set with more females was recruited, and clonal diversity was possibly underestimated.

The chain links TRBV6-4 to TRBJ1-1, with D hard to call. The receptor's source is an adult in good health. The input for sequencing was peripheral blood, taken on day 0 of AZD1222 vaccination. The CDR3 region has the DNA TGTGCCAGCAGTGACTTTGGCAGTGAAGCTTTCTTT. This codes for CASSDFGSEAFF.